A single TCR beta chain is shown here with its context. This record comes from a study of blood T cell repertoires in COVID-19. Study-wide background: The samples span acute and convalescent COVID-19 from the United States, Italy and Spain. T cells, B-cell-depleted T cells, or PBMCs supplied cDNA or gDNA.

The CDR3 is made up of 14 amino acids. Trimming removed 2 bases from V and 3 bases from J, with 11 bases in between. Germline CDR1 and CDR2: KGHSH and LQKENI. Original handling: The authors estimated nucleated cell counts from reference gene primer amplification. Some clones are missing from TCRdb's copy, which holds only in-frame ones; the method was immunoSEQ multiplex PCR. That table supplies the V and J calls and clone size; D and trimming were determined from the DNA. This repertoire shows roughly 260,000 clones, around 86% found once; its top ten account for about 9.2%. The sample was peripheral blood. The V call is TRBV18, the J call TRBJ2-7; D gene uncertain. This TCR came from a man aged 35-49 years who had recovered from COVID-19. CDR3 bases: TGTGCCAGCTCACCAAGCATTGGAGACTACGAGCAGTACTTC. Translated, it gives CASSPSIGDYEQYF.